The 29 T cell receptor beta chains presented below share a single source sample, sequenced in a study of graft-versus-host responses after intestinal transplantation. The repertoire was sequenced with immunoSEQ multiplex PCR; TCRdb's copy has only in-frame clones and lacks some. The sample holds tens of thousands of clones, 80% to 95% seen once. This material consisted of bone marrow, taken less than 750 days after intestinal transplantation. These receptors all stem from a human patient who received an intestinal transplant, so some T cells may come from the graft donor.

This rearrangement joins TRBV10-1 to TRBJ2-7; unclear D gene. The V end was cut by 6 bases, the J end by 1 base, with 10 bases between. The CDR3 is made up of 13 amino acids. The germline V gene has CDR1 WNHNN and CDR2 SYGVQD (reference sequence). The DNA for the CDR3 is TGCGCCAGCAGCGCCGGCATTTCCTACGAGCAGTACTTC. Amino acid sequence: CASSAGISYEQYF.

This sequence joins TRBV10-2 and TRBJ1-2, with TRBD1 matching over 9 bases. The V gene's germline CDR1 is WSHSY and CDR2 SAAADI. The V and J ends lost 6 bases and 4 bases, in that order; junction bases with no gene match: 3. The CDR3 runs to 13 residues. CDR3 amino acids: CASSRDRAYGYTF. The CDR3 DNA reads TGCGCCAGCAGCCGGGACAGGGCCTATGGCTACACCTTC.

V usage is TRBV28 and J usage is TRBJ2-3, with unresolved D. This CDR3 region has 13 residues. Germline assignment: CDR1 MDHEN and CDR2 SYDVKM. V shed 1 base and J shed 5 bases, with 7 bases lying between them. The chain's CDR3 is CASSLSSLDTQYF. The CDR3 DNA reads TGTGCCAGCAGTTTATCCTCGTTAGATACGCAGTATTTT.

This chain uses TRBV19 with TRBJ1-1, with D uncertain. The V end was cut by 1 base, the J end by 0 bases, with 12 bases between. This CDR3 region has 16 residues. Germline CDR1 is LNHDA and CDR2 is SQIVND (reference sequence). The CDR3 bases are TGTGCCAGTAGTATAGCCGCTCTCACAGTGAACACTGAAGCTTTCTTT. Its protein product is CASSIAALTVNTEAFF.

This clone was seen only once. V usage is TRBV6-1 and J usage is TRBJ2-4; D is unresolved. Trimming stripped 10 bases from V and 6 bases from J, with 16 bases between. The germline V gene encodes CDR1 MNHNS and CDR2 SASEGT. The CDR3 length is 13 residues. CDR3 sequence: CANQDGFSNIQYF. DNA for the CDR3: TGTGCCAACCAAGACGGATTTTCAAACATTCAGTACTTC.

This chain links TRBV14 with TRBJ2-7; unclear D gene. There are 15 residues in the CDR3. V was trimmed by 1 base and J by 3 bases, leaving 13 bases between them. Germline V gene lookup returns CDR1 SGHDN and CDR2 FVKESK. In DNA form, the CDR3 reads TGTGCCAGCAGCCAAGGAAGAGACCCTATCTACGAGCAGTACTTC. This encodes CASSQGRDPIYEQYF. The full variable domain, rest sourced from reference TRBV14 and TRBJ2-7, is EAGVTQFPSHSVIEKGQTVTLRCDPISGHDNLYWYRRVMGKEIKFLLHFVKESKQDESGMPNNRFLAERTGGTYSTLKVQPAELEDSGVYFCASSQGRDPIYEQYFGPGTRLTVT.

V gene TRBV2 combines with J gene TRBJ2-5; TRBD2 agrees at 13 bases. CDR3 size: 15 residues. Germline V lookup: CDR1 SNHLY, CDR2 FYNNEI. V trimming: 6 bases; J trimming: 5 bases; junction bases outside the gene matches: 6. CDR3 nucleotide sequence: TGTGCCAGCAGGGAGGGACTAGCGGGATGGGAGACCCAGTACTTC. Residues: CASREGLAGWETQYF.

The gene calls are TRBV9 and TRBJ2-2, with D perhaps TRBD2 (5 bases). This CDR3 has 21 residues. V was clipped by 0 bases and J by 3 bases, with 27 bases between them. The germline CDR1 and CDR2 sequences are SGDLS and YYNGEE. This CDR3 reads CASSVGPYSDRDPLYTGELFF. The CDR3 nucleotides read TGTGCCAGCAGCGTAGGCCCGTATAGCGACCGAGACCCTTTATACACCGGGGAGCTGTTTTTT. Using reference TRBV9 and TRBJ2-2 for the parts outside the CDR3, the full variable domain is DSGVTQTPKHLITATGQRVTLRCSPRSGDLSVYWYQQSLDQGLQFLIQYYNGEERAKGNILERFSAQQFPDLHSELNLSSLELGDSALYFCASSVGPYSDRDPLYTGELFFGEGSRLTVL.

Here the CDR3 reads CSVEGEGGEQYF. In DNA form, the CDR3 reads TGCAGCGTTGAAGGCGAGGGAGGCGAGCAGTACTTC. The V and J genes are TRBV29-1 and TRBJ2-7; a weak D match, TRBD2 (6 bases). The CDR3 length is 12 residues. Germline lookup yields CDR1 SQVTM and CDR2 ANQGSEA. V was clipped by 1 base and J by 6 bases, with 10 bases between them.

This clone was seen just once. The rearrangement links TRBV27 to TRBJ2-1; either TRBD1 or TRBD2 may supply D (6 bases each). The CDR3 is made up of 17 amino acids. Per the germline V gene, CDR1 is MNHEY and CDR2 is SMNVEV (reference sequence). V was pared by 8 bases and J by 0 bases, with 20 bases between. CDR3 coding DNA: TGTGCCAGCGGGACACACCGGGACTCCAGCTCCTACAATGAGCAGTTCTTC. It is translated as CASGTHRDSSSYNEQFF.

The V and J genes are TRBV18 and TRBJ2-5; D is undetermined. Germline lookup yields CDR1 KGHSH and CDR2 LQKENI. The CDR3 is 13 amino acids. V lost 5 bases and J 4 bases, leaving 11 bases between the germline ends. CDR3 bases: TGTGCCAGCTCATCAAGCCCCGCAGAGACCCAGTACTTC. Encoded protein: CASSSSPAETQYF.

The J gene is TRBJ1-4, the V gene TRBV9; D gene ambiguous. Germline CDR1 and CDR2: SGDLS and YYNGEE. The CDR3 loop spans 15 amino acids. V dropped 4 bases and J dropped 0 bases, with 10 bases sitting between them. The CDR3 DNA follows: TGTGCCAGCAGCCGCGAGGGAACAACTAATGAAAAACTGTTTTTT. This sequence encodes CASSREGTTNEKLFF. Combining the CDR3 with reference TRBV9 and TRBJ1-4 gives the whole variable domain DSGVTQTPKHLITATGQRVTLRCSPRSGDLSVYWYQQSLDQGLQFLIQYYNGEERAKGNILERFSAQQFPDLHSELNLSSLELGDSALYFCASSREGTTNEKLFFGSGTQLSVL.

The rearrangement links TRBV11-2 to TRBJ2-5; D is perhaps TRBD1 or TRBD2 (5 bases each). CDR1 and CDR2 (germline): SGHAT, FQNNGV. The CDR3 sequence is 15 residues long. V was clipped by 1 base and J by 2 bases, with 11 bases between them. The DNA of the CDR3 is TGTGCCAGCAGCTTAGTTCCCGGGACGCAAGAGACCCAGTACTTC. Translated, it gives CASSLVPGTQETQYF.

V gene TRBV5-4 combines with J gene TRBJ2-7; 12 nucleotides line up with TRBD2. CDR3 length equals 16 residues. CDR1 is SGHNT, CDR2 YYREEE, per germline (reference sequence). The V gene end was trimmed by 4 bases and the J gene end by 3 bases; junction bases not matched to a gene: 8. As DNA, the CDR3 is TGTGCCAGCAGCGCAAAGTGGACTAGCGGGAACTACGAGCAGTACTTC. This gives the protein CASSAKWTSGNYEQYF.

The V and J genes are TRBV6-5 and TRBJ2-2, with D possibly matching TRBD2 (6 bases). Germline V gives CDR1 MNHEY, CDR2 SVGAGI. The CDR3 runs to 13 residues. V lost 6 bases and J lost 5, with 10 bases in between. CDR3 DNA sequence: TGTGCCAGCAGATTTGGGGGGACCGGGGAGCTGTTTTTT. Translation gives CASRFGGTGELFF.

About this clone: One end of the junction is discordant with germline, which a read error may explain. The V and J genes are TRBV2 and TRBJ2-1; 7 nucleotides align to TRBD2. The CDR3 has 12 residues. CDR1 is SNHLY and CDR2 is FYNNEI in the germline V gene. CDR3 nucleotide sequence: TGTGCCAGCAGTGGGAGCGGGCGGAGCGGGGTCTTC. Translation: CASSGSGRSGVF.

The chain recombines TRBV7-7 with TRBJ2-5, with a weak D call TRBD2 (5 bases). CDR3 size: 13 residues. From germline, CDR1 is SSHAT and CDR2 FNYEAQ (reference sequence). The V end lost 5 bases, the J end lost 5 bases, and 12 bases lay between the germline ends. As DNA, the CDR3 is TGTGCCAGCAGCCTAGGACTTGGTGAGACCCAGTACTTC. Residues: CASSLGLGETQYF.

A few counts support this clone. This chain joins TRBV30 and TRBJ2-3; 12 bases align to TRBD2. The CDR3 has 16 amino acids. Germline CDR1 reads GTSNPN; CDR2 reads SVGIG (reference sequence). V shed 0 bases and J 4 bases; nucleotides not matched to a gene: 5. The CDR3 is CAWSVLAGGGADTQYF. The CDR3 bases are TGTGCCTGGAGTGTGCTAGCGGGAGGGGGAGCAGATACGCAGTATTTT.

This clone was seen once. J is TRBJ2-3 and V is TRBV7-3; TRBD2 is a possible D gene (6 bases). The V gene's germline CDR1 is SGHTA and CDR2 FQGTGA. Trimming removed 2 bases from V and 0 bases from J, with 9 bases in between. There are 15 residues in the CDR3. The CDR3: CASSLLSGSTDTQYF. The DNA of the CDR3 is TGTGCCAGCAGCTTACTAAGCGGGAGCACAGATACGCAGTATTTT.

This clone was found once. The V call is TRBV4-2, the J call TRBJ2-1; 7 nucleotides align to TRBD2. The V gene end was trimmed by 1 base and the J gene end by 7 bases; junction bases not matched to a gene: 10. Germline V gene data show CDR1 as LGHNA and CDR2 as YNFKEQ. This CDR3 region has 16 residues. CDR3 sequence reads: CASSQGWRELGNEQFF. The CDR3 DNA reads TGTGCCAGCAGCCAAGGCTGGCGGGAGTTAGGAAATGAGCAGTTCTTC.

In DNA, the CDR3 is TGTGCCACCAGCAGAGACCCCACGGGACAGGACCAAGAGACCCAGTACTTC. Its translation is CATSRDPTGQDQETQYF. The genes are TRBV15 and TRBJ2-5, with 8 bases aligning to TRBD1. Germline CDR1 reads LNHNV; CDR2 reads YYDKDF (reference sequence). The CDR3 is 17 residues long. Losses at the gene ends were 0 bases for V and 0 bases for J; bases not matched to a gene: 6.

The chain links TRBV4-1 to TRBJ2-2; D is unresolved. CDR1 and CDR2 (germline): MGHRA, YSYEKL. V was pared by 4 bases and J by 5 bases, with 8 bases between. This CDR3 has 13 amino acids. Written as DNA, the CDR3 is TGCGCCAGCAGCCCCAGTGATACCGGGGAGCTGTTTTTT. Protein: CASSPSDTGELFF.

V and J are TRBV7-3 and TRBJ2-2; 11 bases match TRBD2. CDR1 and CDR2 (germline): SGHTA, FQGTGA. The CDR3 has 17 residues. J was trimmed by 4 bases and V by 5 bases; bases with no gene match: 9. The CDR3 here is CASSRGSGRARTGELFF. CDR3 nucleotide sequence: TGTGCCAGCAGCCGGGGTAGCGGGAGGGCTCGCACCGGGGAGCTGTTTTTT.

This clone came up a few times. The chain couples TRBV6-5 to TRBJ2-7, with no clear D. V dropped 2 bases and J dropped 2 bases, with 1 base sitting between them. The CDR3 spans 11 residues. CDR1 is MNHEY and CDR2 is SVGAGI in the germline V gene. The CDR3: CASSYAYEQYF. DNA of the CDR3: TGTGCCAGCAGTTACGCCTACGAGCAGTACTTC.

As concerns this clone: At one boundary the junction diverges from the germline segment, which might be a read error. V is TRBV6-1 and J is TRBJ1-1; no clear D. CDR1 and CDR2 from the germline V gene are MNHNS and SASEGT. The CDR3 has 11 residues. The CDR3 sequence: CASSEAKRLRF. CDR3 DNA sequence: TGTGCCAGCAGTGAAGCGAAGCGCCTACGCTTT.

The table lists this clone with a few counts. The gene calls are TRBV7-3 and TRBJ1-2, with TRBD1 identical over 7 bases. This CDR3 is 14 amino acids long. V lost 5 bases to trimming and J lost 8 bases; unmatched junction nucleotides: 11. The germline gives CDR1 SGHTA, CDR2 FQGTGA. The CDR3 protein is CASSATGTIGGYTF. The CDR3 region has the DNA TGTGCCAGCAGCGCGACAGGGACGATTGGGGGCTACACCTTC.

This clone appeared a single time. CDR3 nucleotide sequence: TGTGCCAGCAGCTCACAGGGGCCGAACACTGAAGCTTTCTTT. This sequence encodes CASSSQGPNTEAFF. The V gene is TRBV5-4, the J gene TRBJ1-1; TRBD1 agrees at 7 bases. Germline lookup yields CDR1 SGHNT and CDR2 YYREEE (reference sequence). The CDR3 consists of 14 residues. V dropped 3 bases and J dropped 1; count of bases not matched to a gene: 3. Using reference TRBV5-4 and TRBJ1-1 for the parts outside the CDR3, the full variable domain is ETGVTQSPTHLIKTRGQQVTLRCSSQSGHNTVSWYQQALGQGPQFIFQYYREEENGRGNFPPRFSGLQFPNYSSELNVNALELDDSALYLCASSSQGPNTEAFFGQGTRLTVV.

This chain joins TRBV5-5 and TRBJ2-7, with TRBD2 matching 14 bases. The CDR3 is 17 amino acids. Germline loops: CDR1 SGHKS, CDR2 YYEKEE (reference sequence). V lost 0 bases, J lost 5 bases, and 7 bases stayed unmatched. As DNA, the CDR3 is TGTGCCAGCAGCTTGGACCAGGGACTAGCGGGAGCGGACGAGCAGTACTTC. Encoded protein: CASSLDQGLAGADEQYF.

The chain has TRBV7-9 and TRBJ1-2; possibly TRBD1 for D (6 bases). V dropped 5 bases and J dropped 4 bases, with 11 bases sitting between them. CDR3 size: 13 residues. Germline CDR1 SEHNR, CDR2 FQNEAQ (reference sequence). CDR3 amino acids: CASSGTLSYGYTF. The CDR3 bases are TGTGCCAGCAGCGGGACATTGAGCTATGGCTACACCTTC.